The 9 T cell receptor beta chains listed next were all sequenced from one sample in a study of blood T cell repertoires in COVID-19. Profiling relied on immunoSEQ multiplex PCR, and the TCRdb table lists in-frame clones only, not all of them. The data contain about 400,000 clones, around 88% of them singletons. The sequenced sample consisted of peripheral blood. The source of these receptors is a woman in her 30s with acute or convalescent COVID-19.

V is TRBV4-1 and J is TRBJ2-1; TRBD2 matches at 8 bases. In germline, CDR1 is MGHRA, CDR2 YSYEKL. CDR3 length: 16 amino acids. V was clipped by 1 base and J by 2 bases; unmatched bases: 4. The CDR3 sequence: CASSQGLAGAYNEQFF. DNA for the CDR3: TGCGCCAGCAGCCAAGGGCTAGCGGGCGCCTACAATGAGCAGTTCTTC.

The chain uses TRBV29-1 and TRBJ2-1; weak D call: TRBD1 (6 bases). The CDR3 has 12 amino acids. Trimming removed 4 bases from V and 10 bases from J, with 14 bases in between. Per the germline V gene, CDR1 is SQVTM and CDR2 is ANQGSEA. CDR3 sequence: CSVGQGPREQFF. The CDR3 DNA sequence: TGCAGCGTTGGCCAGGGGCCACGAGAGCAGTTCTTC.

The chain employs TRBV4-2 and TRBJ2-3; the D gene is possibly TRBD2 (6 bases). CDR1 and CDR2 (germline): LGHNA, YNFKEQ. CDR3 length equals 18 residues. Trimming pared 0 bases from V and 2 bases from J, leaving 18 bases between. In nucleotides, the CDR3 is TGTGCCAGCAGCCAAGATCGTTGGCGGGACTCAGTCACAGATACGCAGTATTTT. Protein: CASSQDRWRDSVTDTQYF.

The chain combines TRBV27 with TRBJ2-5; 9 positions match TRBD1. V lost 3 bases and J lost 2; bases outside the gene matches: 10. This CDR3 contains 17 residues. Germline V gene lookup returns CDR1 MNHEY and CDR2 SMNVEV (reference sequence). The CDR3 DNA reads TGTGCCAGCAGTTTCCCACAGGGGGCAAACTATCAAGAGACCCAGTACTTC. Translating gives CASSFPQGANYQETQYF.

This chain links TRBV28 with TRBJ1-5, with 7 bases that match TRBD1. V was clipped by 3 bases and J by 2 bases; unmatched bases: 7. This CDR3 has 16 amino acids. The V gene's germline CDR1 is MDHEN and CDR2 SYDVKM. The CDR3 is CASSFRQGLGNQPQHF. The DNA for the CDR3 is TGTGCCAGCAGTTTCAGACAGGGCTTGGGCAATCAGCCCCAGCATTTT.

This sequence joins TRBV19 and TRBJ2-2, with 10 positions matching TRBD1. V trimming: 4 bases; J trimming: 5 bases; junction bases outside the gene matches: 4. CDR1 LNHDA and CDR2 SQIVND come from the germline V gene (reference sequence). This CDR3 is built from 15 residues. The chain's CDR3 is CASSRTGGSTGELFF. The CDR3 coding sequence is TGTGCCAGTAGTAGGACAGGGGGGTCGACCGGGGAGCTGTTTTTT.

V and J are TRBV28 and TRBJ1-6; 11 bases agree with TRBD1. V trimming: 2 bases; J trimming: 10 bases; junction bases outside the gene matches: 4. CDR1 MDHEN and CDR2 SYDVKM come from the germline V gene. The CDR3 consists of 15 residues. DNA of the CDR3: TGTGCCAGCAGTTTACGGACAGGGGGCGCCTCACCCCTCCACTTT. Its translation: CASSLRTGGASPLHF.

The chain employs TRBV28 and TRBJ2-7; D is perhaps TRBD2 (5 bases). The germline gives CDR1 MDHEN, CDR2 SYDVKM. Deletions cut 6 bases from V and 3 bases from J, with 21 bases between. The CDR3 contains 16 residues. CDR3 in DNA: TGTGCCAGCAGGTACAACCCACTAGTGGGCTTCTACGAGCAGTACTTC. It yields the protein CASRYNPLVGFYEQYF.

The V gene is TRBV5-6, the J gene TRBJ2-1; 9 bases match TRBD2. Germline V CDR1 and CDR2: SGHDT, YYEEEE. The junction had 3 bases not matched to a gene; V was cut back by 3 bases and J by 2 bases. The CDR3 loop spans 15 amino acids. The CDR3: CASSYGTSTYNEQFF. In DNA, the CDR3 is TGTGCCAGCAGCTATGGGACTAGCACCTACAATGAGCAGTTCTTC.